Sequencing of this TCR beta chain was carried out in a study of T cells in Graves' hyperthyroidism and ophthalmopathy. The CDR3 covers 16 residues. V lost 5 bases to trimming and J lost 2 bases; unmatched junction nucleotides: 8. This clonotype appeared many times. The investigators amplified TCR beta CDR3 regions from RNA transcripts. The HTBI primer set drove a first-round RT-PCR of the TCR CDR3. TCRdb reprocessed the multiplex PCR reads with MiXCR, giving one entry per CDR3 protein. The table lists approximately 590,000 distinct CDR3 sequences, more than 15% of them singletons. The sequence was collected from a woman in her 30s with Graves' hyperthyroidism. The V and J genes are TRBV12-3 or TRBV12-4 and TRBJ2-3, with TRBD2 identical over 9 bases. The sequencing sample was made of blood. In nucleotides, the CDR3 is TGTGCCAGCAGTCGAGGGCGGGAGGGAGACACAGATACGCAGTATTTT. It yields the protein CASSRGREGDTDTQYF.